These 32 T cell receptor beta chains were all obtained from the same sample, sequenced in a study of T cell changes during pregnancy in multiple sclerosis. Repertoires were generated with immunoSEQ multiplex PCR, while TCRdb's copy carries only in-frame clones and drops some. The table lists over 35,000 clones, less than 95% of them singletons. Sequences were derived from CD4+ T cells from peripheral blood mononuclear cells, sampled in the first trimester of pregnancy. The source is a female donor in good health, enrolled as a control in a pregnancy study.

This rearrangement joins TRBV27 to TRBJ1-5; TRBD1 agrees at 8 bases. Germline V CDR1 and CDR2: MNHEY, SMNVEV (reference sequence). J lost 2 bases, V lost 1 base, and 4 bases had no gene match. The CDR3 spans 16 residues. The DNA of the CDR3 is TGTGCCAGCAGTTTATGGGGGACAGGTGGCAATCAGCCCCAGCATTTT. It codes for CASSLWGTGGNQPQHF.

CDR3 sequence (DNA): TGTGCCAGCAGTTACTCGAGCGGGGGGCCAGAGACCCAGTACTTC. It translates to CASSYSSGGPETQYF. V and J are TRBV6-6 and TRBJ2-5; TRBD2 aligns across 9 bases. The germline gives CDR1 MNHNY, CDR2 SVGAGI (reference sequence). The V gene end was trimmed by 0 bases and the J gene end by 4 bases; junction bases not matched to a gene: 3. The CDR3 spans 15 residues.

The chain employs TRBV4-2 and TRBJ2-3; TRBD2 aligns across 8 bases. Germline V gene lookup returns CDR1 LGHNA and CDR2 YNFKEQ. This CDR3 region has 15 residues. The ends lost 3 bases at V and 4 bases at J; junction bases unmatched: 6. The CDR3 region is CASSQITGGPDTQYF. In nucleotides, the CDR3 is TGTGCCAGCAGCCAGATTACGGGGGGGCCAGATACGCAGTATTTT.

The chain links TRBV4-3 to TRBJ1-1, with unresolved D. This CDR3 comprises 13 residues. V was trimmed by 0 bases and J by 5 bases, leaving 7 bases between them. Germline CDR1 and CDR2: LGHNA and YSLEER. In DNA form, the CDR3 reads TGCGCCAGCAGCCAAGAGGAGGGTACTGAAGCTTTCTTT. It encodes CASSQEEGTEAFF.

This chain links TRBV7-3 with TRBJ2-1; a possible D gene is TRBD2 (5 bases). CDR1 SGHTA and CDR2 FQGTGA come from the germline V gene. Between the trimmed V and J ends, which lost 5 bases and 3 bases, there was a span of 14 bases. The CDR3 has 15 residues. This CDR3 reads CASSPTVEGYNEQFF. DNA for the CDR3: TGTGCCAGCAGCCCCACGGTTGAGGGCTACAATGAGCAGTTCTTC.

This chain's CDR3 is CATSLMELRGEKLFF. CDR3 nucleotides: TGTGCCACCAGCCTCATGGAGCTTCGGGGGGAAAAACTGTTTTTT. This chain joins TRBV15 and TRBJ1-4; D is possibly TRBD1 (5 bases). The CDR3 is 15 amino acids. Between the trimmed V and J ends, which lost 5 bases and 8 bases, there was a span of 18 bases. The germline gives CDR1 LNHNV, CDR2 YYDKDF (reference sequence). Full variable domain (outside the CDR3, taken from reference TRBV15 and TRBJ1-4): DAMVIQNPRYQVTQFGKPVTLSCSQTLNHNVMYWYQQKSSQAPKLLFHYYDKDFNNEADTPDNFQSRRPNTSFCFLDIRSPGLGDTAMYLCATSLMELRGEKLFFGSGTQLSVL.

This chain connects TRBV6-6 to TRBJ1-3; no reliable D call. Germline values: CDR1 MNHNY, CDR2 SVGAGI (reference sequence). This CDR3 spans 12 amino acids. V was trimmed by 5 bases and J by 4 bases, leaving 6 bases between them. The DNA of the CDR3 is TGTGCCAGCAGTCCCGTCGGAAACACCATATATTTT. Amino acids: CASSPVGNTIYF.

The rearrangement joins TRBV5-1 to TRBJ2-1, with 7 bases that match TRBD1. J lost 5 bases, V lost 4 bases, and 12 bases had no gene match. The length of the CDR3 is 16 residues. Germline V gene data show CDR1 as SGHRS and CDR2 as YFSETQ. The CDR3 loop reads CASSTTGSGSNNEQFF. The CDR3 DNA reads TGCGCCAGCAGCACGACAGGGAGCGGATCAAACAATGAGCAGTTCTTC.

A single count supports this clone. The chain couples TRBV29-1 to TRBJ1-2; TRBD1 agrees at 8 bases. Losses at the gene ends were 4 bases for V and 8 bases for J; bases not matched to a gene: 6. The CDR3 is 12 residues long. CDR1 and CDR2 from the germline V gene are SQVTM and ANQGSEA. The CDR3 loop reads CSVGTGLGGYTF. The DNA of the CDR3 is TGCAGCGTTGGGACAGGGCTGGGCGGCTACACCTTC.

The CDR3: CATRQGQEAFF. The CDR3 nucleotides read TGTGCCACCCGACAGGGCCAGGAAGCTTTCTTT. This chain links TRBV2 with TRBJ1-1; TRBD1 matches 7 bases. CDR1 is SNHLY and CDR2 is FYNNEI in the germline V gene. With 10 bases clipped from V and 8 bases from J, the junction kept 7 bases outside the gene matches. The CDR3 is made up of 11 amino acids.

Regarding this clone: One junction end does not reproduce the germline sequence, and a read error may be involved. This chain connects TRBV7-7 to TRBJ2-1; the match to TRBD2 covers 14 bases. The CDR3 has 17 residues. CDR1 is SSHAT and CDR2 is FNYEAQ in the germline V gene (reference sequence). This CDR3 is CASSSGGLAGADNEQFF. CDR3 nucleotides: TGTGCTAGCAGCTCAGGGGGACTAGCGGGGGCCGACAATGAGCAGTTCTTC.

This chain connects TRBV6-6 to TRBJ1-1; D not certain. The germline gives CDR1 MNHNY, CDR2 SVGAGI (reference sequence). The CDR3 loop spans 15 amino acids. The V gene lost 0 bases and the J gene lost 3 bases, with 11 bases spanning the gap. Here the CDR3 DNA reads TGTGCCAGCAGTTACTCTGGGCAGAGGGACACTGAAGCTTTCTTT. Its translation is CASSYSGQRDTEAFF.

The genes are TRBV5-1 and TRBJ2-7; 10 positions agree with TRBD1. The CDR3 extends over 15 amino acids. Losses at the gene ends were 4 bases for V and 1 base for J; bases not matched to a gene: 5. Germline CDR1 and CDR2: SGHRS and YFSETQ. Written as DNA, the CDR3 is TGCGCCAGCAGCCGGACAGGGGGAAAATCCTACGAGCAGTACTTC. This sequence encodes CASSRTGGKSYEQYF.

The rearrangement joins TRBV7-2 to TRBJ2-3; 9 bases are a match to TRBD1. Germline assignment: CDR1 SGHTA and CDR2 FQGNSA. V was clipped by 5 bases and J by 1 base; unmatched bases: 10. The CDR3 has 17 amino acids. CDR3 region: CASSRKTGGIGTDTQYF. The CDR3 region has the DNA TGTGCCAGCAGCCGAAAGACAGGGGGAATAGGCACAGATACGCAGTATTTT.

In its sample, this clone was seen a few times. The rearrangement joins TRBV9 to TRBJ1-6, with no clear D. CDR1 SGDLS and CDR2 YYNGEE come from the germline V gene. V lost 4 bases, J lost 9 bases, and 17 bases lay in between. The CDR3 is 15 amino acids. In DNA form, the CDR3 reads TGTGCCAGCAGCCTTACCCCGGGAGTCTTTTCACCCCTCCACTTT. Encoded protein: CASSLTPGVFSPLHF.

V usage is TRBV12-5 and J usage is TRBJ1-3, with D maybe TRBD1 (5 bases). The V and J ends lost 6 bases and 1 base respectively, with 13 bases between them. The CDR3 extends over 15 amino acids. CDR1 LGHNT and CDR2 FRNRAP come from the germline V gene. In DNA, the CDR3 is TGTGCTAGTGGGGAGGGACTCACGTCTGGAAACACCATATATTTT. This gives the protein CASGEGLTSGNTIYF.

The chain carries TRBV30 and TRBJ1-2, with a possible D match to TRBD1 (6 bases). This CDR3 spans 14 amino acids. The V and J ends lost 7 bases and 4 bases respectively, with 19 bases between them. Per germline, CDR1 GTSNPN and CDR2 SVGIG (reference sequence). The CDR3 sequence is CASPATGDPYGYTF. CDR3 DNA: TGTGCCTCTCCAGCGACAGGAGATCCCTATGGCTACACCTTC.

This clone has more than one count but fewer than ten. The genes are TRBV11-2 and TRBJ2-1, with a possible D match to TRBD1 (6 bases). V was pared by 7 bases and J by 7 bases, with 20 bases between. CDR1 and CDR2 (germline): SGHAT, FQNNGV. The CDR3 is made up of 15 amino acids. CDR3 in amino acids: CASTTTRGYGNEQFF. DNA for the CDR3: TGTGCCAGCACCACAACCAGGGGTTATGGTAATGAGCAGTTCTTC.

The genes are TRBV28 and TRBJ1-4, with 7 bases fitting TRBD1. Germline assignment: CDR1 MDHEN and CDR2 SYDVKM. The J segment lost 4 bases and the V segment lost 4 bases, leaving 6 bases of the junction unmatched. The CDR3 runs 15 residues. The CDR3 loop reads CASSSTGTVNEKLFF. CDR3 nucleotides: TGTGCCAGCAGTTCGACCGGGACAGTTAATGAAAAACTGTTTTTT.

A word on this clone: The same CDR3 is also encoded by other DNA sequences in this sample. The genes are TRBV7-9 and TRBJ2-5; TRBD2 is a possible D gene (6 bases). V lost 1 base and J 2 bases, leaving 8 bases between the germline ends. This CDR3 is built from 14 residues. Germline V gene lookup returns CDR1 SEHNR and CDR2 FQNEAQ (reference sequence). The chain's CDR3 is CASSLGLAQETQYF. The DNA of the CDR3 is TGTGCCAGCAGCTTAGGCCTAGCGCAAGAGACCCAGTACTTC.

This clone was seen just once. CDR3 sequence (DNA): TGTGCCAGCAGTTCCCTTAACGGTTACGAGCAGTACTTC. It encodes CASSSLNGYEQYF. V and J are TRBV6-5 and TRBJ2-7; D not resolved. CDR3 size: 13 residues. The ends were cut back, 4 bases at V and 4 bases at J, with 11 bases in the middle. Germline V gene data show CDR1 as MNHEY and CDR2 as SVGAGI.

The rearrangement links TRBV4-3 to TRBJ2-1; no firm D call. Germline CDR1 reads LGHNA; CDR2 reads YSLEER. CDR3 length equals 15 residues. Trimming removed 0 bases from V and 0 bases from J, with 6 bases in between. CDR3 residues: CASSQEHSSYNEQFF. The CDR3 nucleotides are TGCGCCAGCAGCCAAGAACACAGCTCCTACAATGAGCAGTTCTTC.

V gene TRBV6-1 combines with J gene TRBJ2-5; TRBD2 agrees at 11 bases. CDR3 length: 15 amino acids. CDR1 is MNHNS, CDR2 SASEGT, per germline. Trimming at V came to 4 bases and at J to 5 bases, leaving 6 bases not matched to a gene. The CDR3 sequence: CASSVASGGRETQYF. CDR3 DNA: TGTGCCAGCAGTGTCGCTAGCGGGGGGCGGGAGACCCAGTACTTC.

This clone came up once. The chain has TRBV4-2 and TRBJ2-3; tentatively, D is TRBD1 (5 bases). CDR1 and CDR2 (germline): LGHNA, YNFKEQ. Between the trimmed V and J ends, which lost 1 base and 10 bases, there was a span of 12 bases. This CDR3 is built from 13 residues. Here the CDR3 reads CASSQGLQAPQYF. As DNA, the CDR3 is TGTGCCAGCAGCCAAGGCTTACAGGCCCCGCAGTATTTT.

CDR3 in amino acids: CASTLQGMGSPLHF. In nucleotides, the CDR3 is TGCGCCAGCACCCTACAGGGGATGGGTTCACCCCTCCACTTT. The chain employs TRBV5-1 and TRBJ1-6, with TRBD1 identical over 7 bases. The CDR3 totals 14 residues. The germline V gene encodes CDR1 SGHRS and CDR2 YFSETQ. Trimming cost V 6 bases and J 9 bases; bases outside gene matches: 9.

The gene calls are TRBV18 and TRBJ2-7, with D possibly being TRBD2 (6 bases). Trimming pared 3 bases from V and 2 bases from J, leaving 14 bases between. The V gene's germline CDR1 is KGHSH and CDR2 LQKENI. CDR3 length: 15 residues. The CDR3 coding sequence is TGTGCCAGCTCACCGATGGCGGGGACCACCTACGAGCAGTACTTC. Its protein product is CASSPMAGTTYEQYF.

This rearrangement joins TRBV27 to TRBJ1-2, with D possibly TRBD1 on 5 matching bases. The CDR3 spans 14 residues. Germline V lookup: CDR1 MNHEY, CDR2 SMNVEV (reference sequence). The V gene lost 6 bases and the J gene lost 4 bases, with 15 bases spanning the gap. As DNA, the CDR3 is TGTGCCAGCAGCTACGGGACTAGGGGCTATGGCTACACCTTC. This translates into CASSYGTRGYGYTF.

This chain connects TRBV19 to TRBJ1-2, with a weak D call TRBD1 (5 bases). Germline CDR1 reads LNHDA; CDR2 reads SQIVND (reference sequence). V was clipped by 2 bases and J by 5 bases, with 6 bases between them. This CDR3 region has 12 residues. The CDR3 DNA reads TGTGCCAGTAGTATAAAGGGGTATGGCTACACCTTC. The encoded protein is CASSIKGYGYTF.

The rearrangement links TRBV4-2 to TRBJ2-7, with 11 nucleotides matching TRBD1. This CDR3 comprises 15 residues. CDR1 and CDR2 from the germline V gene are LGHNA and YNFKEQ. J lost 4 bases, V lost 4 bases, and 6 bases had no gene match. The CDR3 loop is CASSPGGTGGYEQYF. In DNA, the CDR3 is TGTGCCAGCAGCCCTGGGGGGACAGGGGGGTACGAGCAGTACTTC.

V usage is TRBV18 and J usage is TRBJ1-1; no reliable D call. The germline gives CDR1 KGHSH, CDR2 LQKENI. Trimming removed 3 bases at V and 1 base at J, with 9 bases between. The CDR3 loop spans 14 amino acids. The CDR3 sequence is CASSPPSKNTEAFF. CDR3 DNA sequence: TGTGCCAGCTCACCTCCAAGCAAGAACACTGAAGCTTTCTTT. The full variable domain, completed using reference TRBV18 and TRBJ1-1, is NAGVMQNPRHLVRRRGQEARLRCSPMKGHSHVYWYRQLPEEGLKFMVYLQKENIIDESGMPKERFSAEFPKEGPSILRIQQVVRGDSAAYFCASSPPSKNTEAFFGQGTRLTVV.

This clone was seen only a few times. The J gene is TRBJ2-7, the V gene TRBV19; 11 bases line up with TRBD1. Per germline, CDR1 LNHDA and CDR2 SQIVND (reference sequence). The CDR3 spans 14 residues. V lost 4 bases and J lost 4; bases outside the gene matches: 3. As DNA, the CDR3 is TGTGCCAGTAGTACCGGGACAGGGGGGTACGAGCAGTACTTC. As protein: CASSTGTGGYEQYF. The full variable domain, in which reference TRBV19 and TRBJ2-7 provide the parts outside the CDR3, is DGGITQSPKYLFRKEGQNVTLSCEQNLNHDAMYWYRQDPGQGLRLIYYSQIVNDFQKGDIAEGYSVSREKKESFPLTVTSAQKNPTAFYLCASSTGTGGYEQYFGPGTRLTVT.

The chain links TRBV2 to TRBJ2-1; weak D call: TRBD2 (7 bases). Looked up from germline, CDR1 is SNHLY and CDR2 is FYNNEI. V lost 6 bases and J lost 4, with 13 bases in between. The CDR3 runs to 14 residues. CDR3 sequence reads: CASSGGLGYNEQFF. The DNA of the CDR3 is TGTGCCAGCAGCGGGGGGCTCGGGTACAATGAGCAGTTCTTC.